The next 15 T cell receptor beta chains were all read from a single sample in a study of follicular helper T cells after annual influenza vaccination. Indicated time point: 2015-2016 season, pre-vaccination. Sequencing was performed with immunoSEQ multiplex PCR; in TCRdb, only in-frame clones are kept and a portion is missing. Among over a thousand clones listed, 70% to 90% were seen once. The sequenced sample was CXCR5+ CD38+ circulating T follicular helper cells from blood, obtained on the day of influenza vaccination. Noted subset: circulating Tfh, non-naive CD4+CXCR5+PD-1+ (ICOS+CD38+ or ICOS-CD38-). Receptor source: an adult who received the influenza vaccine.

The rearrangement uses TRBV11-2 and TRBJ2-2; TRBD2 aligns across 8 bases. This CDR3 comprises 15 residues. Germline V lookup: CDR1 SGHAT, CDR2 FQNNGV. The J segment lost 4 bases and the V segment lost 1 base, leaving 2 bases of the junction unmatched. In DNA, the CDR3 is TGTGCCAGCAGCTTAGTCGGGGGGGGCACCGGGGAGCTGTTTTTT. Amino acid sequence: CASSLVGGGTGELFF.

This chain joins TRBV18 and TRBJ1-4, with TRBD1 identical over 7 bases. This CDR3 comprises 14 residues. The germline V gene encodes CDR1 KGHSH and CDR2 LQKENI. V dropped 3 bases and J dropped 6; count of bases not matched to a gene: 4. The CDR3 protein is CASSPQTGYEKLFF. CDR3 nucleotides: TGTGCCAGCTCACCCCAGACAGGGTATGAAAAACTGTTTTTT.

This clone was counted a single time. The CDR3 DNA reads TGTGCCAGCAGCTTGGGGCCGACGTCCAATTCACCCCTCCACTTT. It specifies CASSLGPTSNSPLHF. V is TRBV5-6 and J is TRBJ1-6; D is uncertain. The germline gives CDR1 SGHDT, CDR2 YYEEEE. The V gene lost 0 bases and the J gene lost 7 bases, with 11 bases spanning the gap. The CDR3 loop spans 15 amino acids.

This clone came up a few times. The CDR3 DNA is TGTGCCTGGAGTGTACAGATAAACTACGAGCAGTACTTC. It is translated as CAWSVQINYEQYF. V usage is TRBV30 and J usage is TRBJ2-7; D call uncertain. CDR1 and CDR2 (germline): GTSNPN, SVGIG (reference sequence). Trimming removed 0 bases from V and 3 bases from J, with 9 bases in between. This CDR3 contains 13 residues.

The genes are TRBV18 and TRBJ1-2, with D possibly matching TRBD1 (6 bases). The CDR3 covers 14 residues. The germline V gene encodes CDR1 KGHSH and CDR2 LQKENI. The V end was cut by 3 bases, the J end by 6 bases, with 14 bases between. The CDR3 spells CASSPQGMLDGYTF. DNA of the CDR3: TGTGCCAGCTCACCGCAGGGGATGCTGGATGGCTACACCTTC. Variable domain in full (rest from reference TRBV18 and TRBJ1-2): NAGVMQNPRHLVRRRGQEARLRCSPMKGHSHVYWYRQLPEEGLKFMVYLQKENIIDESGMPKERFSAEFPKEGPSILRIQQVVRGDSAAYFCASSPQGMLDGYTFGSGTRLTVV.

This chain uses TRBV9 with TRBJ2-3; the match to TRBD1 covers 8 bases. CDR3 size: 15 residues. In germline, CDR1 is SGDLS, CDR2 YYNGEE. V shed 4 bases, J shed 1 base, and the junction held 5 bases outside the gene matches. The DNA for the CDR3 is TGTGCCAGCAGCCGCGACAGGGGCGGCACAGATACGCAGTATTTT. Its protein product is CASSRDRGGTDTQYF. Looking up the rest from reference TRBV9 and TRBJ2-3 gives the full variable domain: DSGVTQTPKHLITATGQRVTLRCSPRSGDLSVYWYQQSLDQGLQFLIQYYNGEERAKGNILERFSAQQFPDLHSELNLSSLELGDSALYFCASSRDRGGTDTQYFGPGTRLTVL.

The V call is TRBV28, the J call TRBJ2-3; 8 nucleotides align to TRBD2. V was pared by 4 bases and J by 4 bases, with 7 bases of the junction left unmatched. The CDR3 runs to 15 residues. CDR1 is MDHEN and CDR2 is SYDVKM in the germline V gene. This CDR3 reads CASSSPGGASDTQYF. CDR3 DNA sequence: TGTGCCAGCAGTTCCCCCGGGGGGGCATCAGATACGCAGTATTTT.

Regarding this clone: Additional DNA sequences in this sample encode the identical CDR3. This sequence joins TRBV2 and TRBJ1-3, with D tentatively TRBD1 (6 bases). V lost 6 bases and J lost 4, with 19 bases in between. The CDR3 contains 16 residues. CDR1 is SNHLY, CDR2 FYNNEI, per germline. The CDR3 coding sequence is TGTGCCAGCAGGAGGAGACAGGACGCGCTAGGAAACACCATATATTTT. This translates into CASRRRQDALGNTIYF.

This clone came up once. The rearrangement links TRBV30 to TRBJ2-5; no firm D call. CDR1 and CDR2 (germline): GTSNPN, SVGIG (reference sequence). Deletions cut 2 bases from V and 5 bases from J, with 12 bases between. The CDR3 runs 13 residues. The CDR3 protein is CAWSRPPGETQYF. The CDR3 DNA is TGTGCCTGGAGTCGACCCCCTGGGGAGACCCAGTACTTC.

The rearrangement joins TRBV5-1 to TRBJ1-1; D gene unclear. CDR3 size: 15 residues. The germline CDR1 and CDR2 sequences are SGHRS and YFSETQ. With 0 bases removed from V and 4 bases from J, the gap between germline ends came to 13 bases. CDR3 DNA: TGCGCCAGCAGCTTGGGGCCCGGGGAGGCCACTGAAGCTTTCTTT. Protein product: CASSLGPGEATEAFF.

The chain couples TRBV7-2 to TRBJ1-3; D is uncertain. Germline V gene lookup returns CDR1 SGHTA and CDR2 FQGNSA. CDR3 length: 15 residues. V lost 4 bases and J 4 bases, leaving 14 bases between the germline ends. CDR3 region: CASSSLGAGGNTIYF. The CDR3, as DNA: TGTGCCAGCAGCTCTCTTGGCGCGGGCGGAAACACCATATATTTT.

The chain links TRBV18 to TRBJ2-5; D is uncertain. The germline gives CDR1 KGHSH, CDR2 LQKENI. The V end was cut by 3 bases, the J end by 0 bases, with 11 bases between. The CDR3 has 15 amino acids. The CDR3 DNA follows: TGTGCCAGCTCACCCGGACGGGCGTACCAAGAGACCCAGTACTTC. Translating gives CASSPGRAYQETQYF.

The chain is built from TRBV7-9 and TRBJ1-1; unclear D gene. Germline CDR1 and CDR2: SEHNR and FQNEAQ (reference sequence). V was clipped by 0 bases and J by 3 bases, with 8 bases between them. This CDR3 contains 14 residues. The CDR3 nucleotides read TGTGCCAGCAGCTTAGCGGGCAGCCACACTGAAGCTTTCTTT. Encoded protein: CASSLAGSHTEAFF.

This chain joins TRBV14 and TRBJ1-2, with D perhaps TRBD1 (6 bases). Germline loops: CDR1 SGHDN, CDR2 FVKESK. V lost 4 bases to trimming and J lost 4 bases, with 16 bases between them. The CDR3 length is 15 residues. Here the CDR3 DNA reads TGTGCCAGCAGCCGAGGGGAGGGGGTGCGCTATGGCTACACCTTC. Translated, it gives CASSRGEGVRYGYTF.

The J gene is TRBJ2-6, the V gene TRBV30, with D unresolved. Trimming pared 0 bases from V and 4 bases from J, leaving 7 bases between. This CDR3 comprises 14 residues. The V gene's germline CDR1 is GTSNPN and CDR2 SVGIG (reference sequence). DNA for the CDR3: TGTGCCTGGAGTGTATATTCAGGGGCCAACGTCCTGACTTTC. It codes for CAWSVYSGANVLTF.